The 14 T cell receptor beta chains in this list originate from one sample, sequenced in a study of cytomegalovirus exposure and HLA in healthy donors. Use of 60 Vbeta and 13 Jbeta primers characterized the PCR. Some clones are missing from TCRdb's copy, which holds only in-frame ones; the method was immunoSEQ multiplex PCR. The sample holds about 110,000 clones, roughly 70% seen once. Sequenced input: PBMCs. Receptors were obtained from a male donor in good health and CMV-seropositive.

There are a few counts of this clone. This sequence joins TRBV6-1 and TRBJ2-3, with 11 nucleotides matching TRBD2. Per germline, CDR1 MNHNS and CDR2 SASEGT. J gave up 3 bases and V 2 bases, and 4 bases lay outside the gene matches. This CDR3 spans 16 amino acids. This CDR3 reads CASSELTSGSTDTQYF. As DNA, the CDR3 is TGTGCCAGCAGTGAACTTACTAGCGGGAGTACAGATACGCAGTATTTT.

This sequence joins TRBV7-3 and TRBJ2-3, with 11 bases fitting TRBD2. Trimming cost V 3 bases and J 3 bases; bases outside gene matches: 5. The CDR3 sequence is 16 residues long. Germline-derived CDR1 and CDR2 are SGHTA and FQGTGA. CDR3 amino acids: CASSFGLAGTTDTQYF. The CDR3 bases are TGTGCCAGCAGCTTCGGACTAGCGGGCACAACAGATACGCAGTATTTT.

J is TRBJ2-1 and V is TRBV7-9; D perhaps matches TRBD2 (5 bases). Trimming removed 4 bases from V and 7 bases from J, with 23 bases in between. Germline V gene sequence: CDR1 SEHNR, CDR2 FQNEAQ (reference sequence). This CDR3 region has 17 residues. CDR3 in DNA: TGTGCCAGCAGCTCAATCTCATCGGGGTTCTTATGGAATGAGCAGTTCTTC. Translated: CASSSISSGFLWNEQFF.

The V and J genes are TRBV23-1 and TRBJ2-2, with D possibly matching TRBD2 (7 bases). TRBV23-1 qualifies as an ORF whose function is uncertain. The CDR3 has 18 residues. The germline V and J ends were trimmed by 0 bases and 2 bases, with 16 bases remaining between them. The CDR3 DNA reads TGCGCCAGCAGTCAATCCCGGGGGGCGGGCATTAACACCGGGGAGCTGTTTTTT. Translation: CASSQSRGAGINTGELFF.

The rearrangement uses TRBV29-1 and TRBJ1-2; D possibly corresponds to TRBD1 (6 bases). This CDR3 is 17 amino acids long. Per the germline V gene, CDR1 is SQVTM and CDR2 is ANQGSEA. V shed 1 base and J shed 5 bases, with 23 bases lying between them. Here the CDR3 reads CSVEGQSGGQPGYGYTF. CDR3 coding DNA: TGCAGCGTTGAAGGCCAAAGCGGAGGACAGCCCGGGTATGGCTACACCTTC.

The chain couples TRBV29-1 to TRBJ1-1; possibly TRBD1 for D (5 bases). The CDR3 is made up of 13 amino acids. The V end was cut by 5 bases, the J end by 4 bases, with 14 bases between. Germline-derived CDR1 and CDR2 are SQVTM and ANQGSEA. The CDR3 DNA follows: TGCAGCGTTCGTCAGGGCTGGGGCACTGAAGCTTTCTTT. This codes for CSVRQGWGTEAFF.

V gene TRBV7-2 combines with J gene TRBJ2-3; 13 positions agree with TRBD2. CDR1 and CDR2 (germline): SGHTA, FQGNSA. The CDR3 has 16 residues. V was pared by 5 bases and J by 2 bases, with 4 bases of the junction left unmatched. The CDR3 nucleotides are TGTGCCAGCAGCATAGGGACTAGCGGGAACACAGATACGCAGTATTTT. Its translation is CASSIGTSGNTDTQYF.

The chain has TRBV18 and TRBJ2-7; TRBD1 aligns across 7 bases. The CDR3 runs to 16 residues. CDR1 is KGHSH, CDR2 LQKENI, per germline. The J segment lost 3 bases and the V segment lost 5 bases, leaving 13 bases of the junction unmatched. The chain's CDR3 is CASSSKDSAGGYEQYF. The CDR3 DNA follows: TGTGCCAGCTCAAGTAAGGACAGCGCAGGGGGCTACGAGCAGTACTTC.

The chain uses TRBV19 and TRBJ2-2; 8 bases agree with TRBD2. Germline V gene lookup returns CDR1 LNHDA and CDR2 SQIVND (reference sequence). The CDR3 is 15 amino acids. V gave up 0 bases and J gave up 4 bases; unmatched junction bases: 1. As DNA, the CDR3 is TGTGCCAGTAGTATAGACGGGAGGGCCACCGGGGAGCTGTTTTTT. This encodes CASSIDGRATGELFF.

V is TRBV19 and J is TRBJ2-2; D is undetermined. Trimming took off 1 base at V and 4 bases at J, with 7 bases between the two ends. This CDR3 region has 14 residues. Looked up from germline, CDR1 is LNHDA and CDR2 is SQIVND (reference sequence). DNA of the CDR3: TGTGCCAGTAGTATAGGGCAGGTCACCGGGGAGCTGTTTTTT. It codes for CASSIGQVTGELFF.

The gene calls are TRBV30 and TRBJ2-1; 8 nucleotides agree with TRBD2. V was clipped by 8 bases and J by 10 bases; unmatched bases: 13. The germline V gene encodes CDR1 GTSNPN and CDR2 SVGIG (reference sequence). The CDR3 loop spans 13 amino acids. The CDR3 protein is CAGGLARSGEQFF. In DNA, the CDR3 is TGTGCCGGTGGACTAGCCCGGTCCGGCGAGCAGTTCTTC.

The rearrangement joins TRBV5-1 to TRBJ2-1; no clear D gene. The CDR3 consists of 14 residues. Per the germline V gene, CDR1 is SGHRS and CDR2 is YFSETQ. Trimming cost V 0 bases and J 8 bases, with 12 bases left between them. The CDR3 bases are TGCGCCAGCAGCTTGGCTTTCCCCGCGGATGAGCAGTTCTTC. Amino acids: CASSLAFPADEQFF.

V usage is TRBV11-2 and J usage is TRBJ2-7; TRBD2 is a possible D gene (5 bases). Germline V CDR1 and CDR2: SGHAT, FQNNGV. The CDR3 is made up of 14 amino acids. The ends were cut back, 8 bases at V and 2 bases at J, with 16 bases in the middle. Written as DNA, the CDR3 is TGTGCCAGCGGCGAAAGGGAGTTGGCCTACGAGCAGTACTTC. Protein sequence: CASGERELAYEQYF.

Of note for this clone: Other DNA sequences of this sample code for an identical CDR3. The CDR3 nucleotides are TGCGCCAGCAGCCCAGGACTAGCGGGGGGGCCGGACACCGGGGAGCTGTTTTTT. It translates to CASSPGLAGGPDTGELFF. The chain couples TRBV4-3 to TRBJ2-2; 15 bases match TRBD2. J lost 3 bases, V lost 4 bases, and 6 bases had no gene match. The germline V gene encodes CDR1 LGHNA and CDR2 YSLEER. This CDR3 contains 18 residues.